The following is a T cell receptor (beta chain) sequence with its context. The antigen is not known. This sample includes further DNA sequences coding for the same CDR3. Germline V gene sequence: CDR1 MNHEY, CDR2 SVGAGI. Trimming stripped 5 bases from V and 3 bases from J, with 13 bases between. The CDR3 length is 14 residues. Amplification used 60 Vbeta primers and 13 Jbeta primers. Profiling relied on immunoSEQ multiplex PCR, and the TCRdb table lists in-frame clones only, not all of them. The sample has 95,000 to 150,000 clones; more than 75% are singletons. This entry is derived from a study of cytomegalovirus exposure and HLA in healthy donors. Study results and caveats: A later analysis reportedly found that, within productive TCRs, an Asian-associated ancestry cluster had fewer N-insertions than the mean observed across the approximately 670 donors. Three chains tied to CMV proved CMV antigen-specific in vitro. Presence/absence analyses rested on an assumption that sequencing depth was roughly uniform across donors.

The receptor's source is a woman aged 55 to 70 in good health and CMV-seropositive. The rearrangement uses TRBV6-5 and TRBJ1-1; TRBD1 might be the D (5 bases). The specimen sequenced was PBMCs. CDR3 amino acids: CASSPGGSYTEAFF. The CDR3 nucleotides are TGTGCCAGCAGTCCGGGGGGTTCATACACTGAAGCTTTCTTT.